This entry describes one T cell receptor beta chain. Its matching antigen is unknown. Serum thyroxine and TRAb, along with clinical symptoms, thyroid ultrasound and orbital computed tomography, were what diagnosis relied on. PBMCs came from 10 ml of fresh peripheral blood. The length of the CDR3 is 15 residues. The junction had 7 bases not matched to a gene; V was cut back by 3 bases and J by 2 bases. Germline values: CDR1 SGHVS, CDR2 FQNEAQ. The sample belongs to a study of Graves' ophthalmopathy and Graves' hyperthyroidism. Study-wide results and limits: Discrimination between ophthalmopathy and stable hyperthyroidism by a 13-signature model showed more than 85% sensitivity and roughly 81% specificity.

Beta-chain TCR CDR3 regions were amplified from RNA transcripts. Second-round multiplex PCR followed a first-round RT-PCR using HTBI primers. TCRdb itself ran the multiplex PCR reads through MiXCR, one entry per CDR3 protein. This table holds about 660,000 distinct CDR3 sequences, more than 40% found once. The origin of this receptor is an adult man with Graves' ophthalmopathy. The source material was peripheral blood. The chain employs TRBV7-8 and TRBJ2-7; 7 bases map to TRBD2. Here the CDR3 DNA reads TGTGCCAGCAGCTTGTTGGAGCGGGACCCCTACGAGCAGTACTTC. It is translated as CASSLLERDPYEQYF.